This entry features one T cell receptor (beta chain) sequence. Its specificity is not known. Next came a second PCR, run for about 6 to 12 cycles, which used a sample-barcoded 5' primer along with a J-beta primer mix. A template-switch adaptor that had 12 random nucleotides put a tag on each cDNA molecule. From the 5' RACE reads, TCRdb called clonotypes with MiXCR, one entry per CDR3 protein. The sample yields about 680,000 distinct CDR3 sequences, 49% seen once. The sample comes from a study of blood T cells in healthy people across ages. Study at large: Through template switching, about one barcoded beta molecule was captured per two T cells, as measured in model experiments. Points from the study as a whole: No one knew whether donors had CMV, which possibly confounded expanded clonotype changes.

This CDR3 comprises 13 residues. V was trimmed by 6 bases and J by 2 bases, leaving 9 bases between them. CDR1 and CDR2 (germline): LGHNA, YSLEER. The clonotype was recovered from a woman aged 55-69 years in good health. The chain is built from TRBV4-3 and TRBJ2-3; D is uncertain. The sequenced sample was blood. The CDR3 DNA follows: TGCGCCAGCAGTGCCAGCTACACAGATACGCAGTATTTT. Its translation is CASSASYTDTQYF.